Listed here is a single TCR beta chain. The assay was immunoSEQ multiplex PCR, and TCRdb's table has in-frame clones only and misses some. The sample records 530,000 or so clones, 60% to 80% being singletons. V shed 4 bases and J 8 bases; nucleotides not matched to a gene: 9. This CDR3 comprises 14 residues. Germline assignment: CDR1 SGHRS and CDR2 YFSETQ. The data belong to a study of shared clonotypes between healthy human individuals. The receptor's source is a woman in her 40s in good health. Some clones in this sample may be carry-over from other donors' samples. The sample taken for sequencing was PBMCs. The chain has TRBV5-1 and TRBJ2-4; 7 nucleotides agree with TRBD2. The CDR3, as DNA: TGCGCCAGCAGCATGACGGGAGGTACAGACATTCAGTACTTC. This encodes CASSMTGGTDIQYF.